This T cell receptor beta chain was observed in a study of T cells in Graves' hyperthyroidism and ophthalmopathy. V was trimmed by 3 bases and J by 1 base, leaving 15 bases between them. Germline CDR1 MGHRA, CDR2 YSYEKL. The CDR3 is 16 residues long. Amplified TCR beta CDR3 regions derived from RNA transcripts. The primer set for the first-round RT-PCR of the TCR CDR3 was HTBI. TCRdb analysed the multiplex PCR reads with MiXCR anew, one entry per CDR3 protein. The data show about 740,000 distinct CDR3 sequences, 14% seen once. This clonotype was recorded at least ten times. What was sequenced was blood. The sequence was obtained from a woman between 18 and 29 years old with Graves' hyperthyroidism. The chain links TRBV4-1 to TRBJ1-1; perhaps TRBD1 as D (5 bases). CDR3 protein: CASSQSPRTKNTEAFF. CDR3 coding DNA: TGCGCCAGCAGCCAGTCCCCGAGGACAAAGAACACTGAAGCTTTCTTT.